This TCR beta chain was recorded in a study of blood T cell repertoires in COVID-19. V shed 6 bases and J shed 0 bases, with 5 bases lying between them. The CDR3 length is 12 residues. Only in-frame clones appear in the TCRdb table, and some are missing; sequencing was by immunoSEQ multiplex PCR. The sample shows 150,000 to 250,000 clones, 75% to 85% of them seen only once. Sequencing input: peripheral blood. V gene TRBV12-3 or TRBV12-4 combines with J gene TRBJ1-1; D unclear. The sequence came from a woman aged 40 to 50 with COVID-19, enrolled during active disease. The CDR3 loop reads CASSRVNTEAFF. In nucleotides, the CDR3 is TGTGCCAGCAGCCGGGTGAACACTGAAGCTTTCTTT.